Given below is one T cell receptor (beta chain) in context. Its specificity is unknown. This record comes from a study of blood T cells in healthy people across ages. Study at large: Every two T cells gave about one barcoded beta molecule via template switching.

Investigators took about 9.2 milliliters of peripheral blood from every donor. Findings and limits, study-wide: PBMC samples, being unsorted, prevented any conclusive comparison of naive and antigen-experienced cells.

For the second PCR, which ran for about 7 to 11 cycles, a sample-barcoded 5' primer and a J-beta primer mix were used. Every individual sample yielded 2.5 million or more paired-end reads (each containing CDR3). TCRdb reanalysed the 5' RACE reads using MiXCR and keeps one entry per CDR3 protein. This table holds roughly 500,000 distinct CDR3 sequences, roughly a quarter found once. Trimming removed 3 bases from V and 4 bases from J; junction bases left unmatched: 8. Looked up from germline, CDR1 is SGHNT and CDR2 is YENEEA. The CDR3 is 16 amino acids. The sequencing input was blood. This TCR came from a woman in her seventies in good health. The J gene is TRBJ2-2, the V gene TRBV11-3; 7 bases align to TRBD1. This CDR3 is CASSLETTGFTGELFF. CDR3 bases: TGTGCCAGCAGCTTGGAGACGACAGGGTTCACCGGGGAGCTGTTTTTT.